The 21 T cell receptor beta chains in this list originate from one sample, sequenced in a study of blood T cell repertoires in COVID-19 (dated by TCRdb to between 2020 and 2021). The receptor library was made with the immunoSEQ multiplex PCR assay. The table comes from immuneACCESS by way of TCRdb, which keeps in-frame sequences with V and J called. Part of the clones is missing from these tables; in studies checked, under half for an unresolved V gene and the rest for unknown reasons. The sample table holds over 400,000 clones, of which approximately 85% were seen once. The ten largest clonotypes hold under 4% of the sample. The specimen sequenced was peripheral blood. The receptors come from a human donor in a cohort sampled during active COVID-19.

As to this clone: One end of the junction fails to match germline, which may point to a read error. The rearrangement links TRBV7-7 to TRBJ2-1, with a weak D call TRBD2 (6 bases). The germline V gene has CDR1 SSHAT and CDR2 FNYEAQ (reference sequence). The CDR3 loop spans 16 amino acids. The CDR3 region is CASSSQTGTSYNEQFF. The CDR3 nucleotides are TGTGCTAGCAGCTCCCAGACCGGGACTTCCTACAATGAGCAGTTCTTC.

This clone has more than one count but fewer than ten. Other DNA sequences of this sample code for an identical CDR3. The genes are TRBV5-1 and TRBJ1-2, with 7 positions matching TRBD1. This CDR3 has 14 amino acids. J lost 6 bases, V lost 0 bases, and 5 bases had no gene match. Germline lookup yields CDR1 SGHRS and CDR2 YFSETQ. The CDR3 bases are TGCGCCAGCAGCTTGGCGGGGACAGTGGATGGCTACACCTTC. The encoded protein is CASSLAGTVDGYTF.

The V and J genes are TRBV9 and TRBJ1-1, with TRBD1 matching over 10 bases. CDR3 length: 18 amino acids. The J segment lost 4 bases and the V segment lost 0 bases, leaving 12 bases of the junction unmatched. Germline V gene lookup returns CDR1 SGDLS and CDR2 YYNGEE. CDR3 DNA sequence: TGTGCCAGCAGCGTAGGGGTTCCGGGACAGGGGTCTCTCACTGAAGCTTTCTTT. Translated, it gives CASSVGVPGQGSLTEAFF.

DNA for the CDR3: TGTGCCAGCAGCCAAGGGGTTAACACCGGGGAGCTGTTTTTT. This translates into CASSQGVNTGELFF. This chain joins TRBV5-6 and TRBJ2-2, with a possible D match to TRBD1 (5 bases). The V gene lost 4 bases and the J gene lost 2 bases, with 9 bases spanning the gap. The CDR3 loop spans 14 amino acids. In germline, CDR1 is SGHDT, CDR2 YYEEEE.

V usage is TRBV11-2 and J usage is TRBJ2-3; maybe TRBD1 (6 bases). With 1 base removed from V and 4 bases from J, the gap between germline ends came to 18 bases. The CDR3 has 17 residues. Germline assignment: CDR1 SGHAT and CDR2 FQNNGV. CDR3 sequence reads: CASSLGLQGRWADTQYF. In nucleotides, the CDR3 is TGTGCCAGCAGCTTAGGGTTGCAGGGGCGGTGGGCAGATACGCAGTATTTT.

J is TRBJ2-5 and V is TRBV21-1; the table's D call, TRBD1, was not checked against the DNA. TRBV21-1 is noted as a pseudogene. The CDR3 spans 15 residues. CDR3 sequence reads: CASSKEPGYCKAQYF. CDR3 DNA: TGTGCCAGCAGCAAAGAACCAGGGTACTGCAAGGCCCAGTACTTC.

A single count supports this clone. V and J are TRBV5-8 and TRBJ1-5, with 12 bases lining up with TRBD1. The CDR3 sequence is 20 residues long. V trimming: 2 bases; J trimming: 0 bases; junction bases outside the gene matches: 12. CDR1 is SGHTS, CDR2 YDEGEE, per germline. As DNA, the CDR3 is TGTGCCAGCAGCTTAATATTTGGGACAGGGGGCGATTTTAGCAATCAGCCCCAGCATTTT. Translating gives CASSLIFGTGGDFSNQPQHF.

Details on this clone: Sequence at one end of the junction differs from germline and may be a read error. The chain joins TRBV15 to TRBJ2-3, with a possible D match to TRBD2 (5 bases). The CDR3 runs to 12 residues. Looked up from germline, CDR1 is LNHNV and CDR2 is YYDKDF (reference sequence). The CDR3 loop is CTTSRVLGNKYF. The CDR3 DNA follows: TGTACCACCAGCAGAGTACTAGGTAATAAGTATTTT. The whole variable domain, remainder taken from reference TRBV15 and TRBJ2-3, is DAMVIQNPRYQVTQFGKPVTLSCSQTLNHNVMYWYQQKSSQAPKLLFHYYDKDFNNEADTPDNFQSRRPNTSFCFLDIRSPGLGDTAMYLCTTSRVLGNKYFGPGTRLTVL.

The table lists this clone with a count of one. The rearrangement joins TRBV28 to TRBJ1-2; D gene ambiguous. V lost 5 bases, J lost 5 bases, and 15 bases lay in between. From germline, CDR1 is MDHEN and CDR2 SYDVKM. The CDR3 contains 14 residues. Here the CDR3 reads CASSPDGKLYGYTF. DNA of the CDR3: TGTGCCAGCAGTCCGGACGGGAAATTATATGGCTACACCTTC.

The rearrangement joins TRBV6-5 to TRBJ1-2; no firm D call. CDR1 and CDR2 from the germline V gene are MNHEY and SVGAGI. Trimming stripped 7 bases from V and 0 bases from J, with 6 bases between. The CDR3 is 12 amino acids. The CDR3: CASKESNYGYTF. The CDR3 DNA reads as TGTGCCAGCAAGGAGTCTAACTATGGCTACACCTTC.

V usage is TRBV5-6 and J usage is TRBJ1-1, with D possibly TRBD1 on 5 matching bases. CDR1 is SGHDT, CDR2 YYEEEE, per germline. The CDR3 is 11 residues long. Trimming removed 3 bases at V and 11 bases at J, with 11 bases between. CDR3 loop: CASSSGTTAFF. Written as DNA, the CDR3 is TGTGCCAGCAGCTCCGGGACTACGGCTTTCTTT.

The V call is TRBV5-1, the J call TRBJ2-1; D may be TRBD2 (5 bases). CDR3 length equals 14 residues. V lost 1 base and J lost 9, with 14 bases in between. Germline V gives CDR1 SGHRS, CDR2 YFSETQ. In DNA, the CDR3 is TGCGCCAGCAGCTTGCGGGGAGACGATGCTGAGCAGTTCTTC. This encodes CASSLRGDDAEQFF. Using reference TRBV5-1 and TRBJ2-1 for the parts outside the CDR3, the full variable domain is KAGVTQTPRYLIKTRGQQVTLSCSPISGHRSVSWYQQTPGQGLQFLFEYFSETQRNKGNFPGRFSGRQFSNSRSEMNVSTLELGDSALYLCASSLRGDDAEQFFGPGTRLTVL.

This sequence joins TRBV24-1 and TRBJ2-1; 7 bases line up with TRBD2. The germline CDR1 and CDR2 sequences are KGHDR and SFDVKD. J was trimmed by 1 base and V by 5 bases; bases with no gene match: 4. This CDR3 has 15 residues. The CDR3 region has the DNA TGTGCCACCAGTGTCGGGGGAGGGTCCTACAATGAGCAGTTCTTC. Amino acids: CATSVGGGSYNEQFF.

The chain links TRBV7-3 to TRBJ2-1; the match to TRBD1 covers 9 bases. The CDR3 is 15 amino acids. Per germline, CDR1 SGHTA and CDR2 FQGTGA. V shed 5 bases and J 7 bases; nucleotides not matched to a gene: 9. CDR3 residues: CASSETGGAGNEQFF. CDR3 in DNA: TGTGCCAGCAGCGAAACAGGGGGCGCGGGTAATGAGCAGTTCTTC.

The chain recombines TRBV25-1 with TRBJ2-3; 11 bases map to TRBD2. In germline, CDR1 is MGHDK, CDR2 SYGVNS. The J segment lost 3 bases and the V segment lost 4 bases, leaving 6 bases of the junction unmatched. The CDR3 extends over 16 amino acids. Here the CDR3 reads CASSGWTSGFTDTQYF. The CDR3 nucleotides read TGTGCCAGCAGTGGTTGGACTAGCGGGTTTACAGATACGCAGTATTTT.

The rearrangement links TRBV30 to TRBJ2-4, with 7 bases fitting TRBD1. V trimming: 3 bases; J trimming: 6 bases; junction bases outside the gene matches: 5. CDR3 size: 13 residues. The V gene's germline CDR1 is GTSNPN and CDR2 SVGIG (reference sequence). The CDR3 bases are TGTGCCTGGAGCCCCAGGGGGAGAAACATTCAGTACTTC. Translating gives CAWSPRGRNIQYF.

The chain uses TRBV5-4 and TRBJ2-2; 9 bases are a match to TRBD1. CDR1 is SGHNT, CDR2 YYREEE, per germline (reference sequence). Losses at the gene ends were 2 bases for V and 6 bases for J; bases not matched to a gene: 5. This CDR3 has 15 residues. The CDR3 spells CASSLSNRGPGELFF. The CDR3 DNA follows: TGTGCCAGCAGCTTATCCAACAGGGGGCCCGGGGAGCTGTTTTTT.

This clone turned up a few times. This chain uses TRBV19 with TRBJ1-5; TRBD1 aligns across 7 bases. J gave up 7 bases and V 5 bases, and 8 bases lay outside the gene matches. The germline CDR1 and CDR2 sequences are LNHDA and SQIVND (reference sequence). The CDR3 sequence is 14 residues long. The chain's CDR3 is CASSPRGLGQPQHF. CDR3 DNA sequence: TGTGCCAGTAGTCCGAGGGGGCTAGGCCAGCCCCAGCATTTT.

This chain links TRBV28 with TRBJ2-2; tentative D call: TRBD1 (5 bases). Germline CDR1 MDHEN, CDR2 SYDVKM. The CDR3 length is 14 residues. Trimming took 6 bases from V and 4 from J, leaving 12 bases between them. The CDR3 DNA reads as TGTGCCAGCAGGGAACAGGTTTCCACCGGGGAGCTGTTTTTT. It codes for CASREQVSTGELFF.

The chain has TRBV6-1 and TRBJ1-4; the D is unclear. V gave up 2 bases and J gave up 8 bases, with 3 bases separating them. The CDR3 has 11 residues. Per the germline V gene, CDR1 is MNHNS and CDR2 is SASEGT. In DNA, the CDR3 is TGTGCCAGCAGTGAAAGCGAAAAACTGTTTTTT. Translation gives CASSESEKLFF.

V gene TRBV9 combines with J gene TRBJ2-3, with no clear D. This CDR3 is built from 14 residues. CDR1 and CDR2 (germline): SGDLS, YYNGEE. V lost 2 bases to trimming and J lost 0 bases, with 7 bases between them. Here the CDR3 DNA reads TGTGCCAGCAGCGTCATTACTAGCACAGATACGCAGTATTTT. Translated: CASSVITSTDTQYF.